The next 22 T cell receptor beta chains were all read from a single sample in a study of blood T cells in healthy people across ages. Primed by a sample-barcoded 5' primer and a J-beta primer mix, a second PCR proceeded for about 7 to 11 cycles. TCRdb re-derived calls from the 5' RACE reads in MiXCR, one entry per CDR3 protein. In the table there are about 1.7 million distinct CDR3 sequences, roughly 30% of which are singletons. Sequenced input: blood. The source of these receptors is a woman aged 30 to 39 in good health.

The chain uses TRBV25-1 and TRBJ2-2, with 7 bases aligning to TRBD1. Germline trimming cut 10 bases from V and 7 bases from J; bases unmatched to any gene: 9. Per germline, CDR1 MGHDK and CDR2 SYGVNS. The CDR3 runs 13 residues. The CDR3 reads CATRGLGIGELFF. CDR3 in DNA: TGTGCCACGAGGGGGCTCGGCATCGGGGAGCTGTTTTTT.

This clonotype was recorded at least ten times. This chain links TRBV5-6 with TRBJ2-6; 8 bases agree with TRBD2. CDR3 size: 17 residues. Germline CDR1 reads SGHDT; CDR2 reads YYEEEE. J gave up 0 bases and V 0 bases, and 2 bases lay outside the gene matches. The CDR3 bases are TGTGCCAGCAGCTTGGCCAGCGGGGGCTCTGGGGCCAACGTCCTGACTTTC. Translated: CASSLASGGSGANVLTF. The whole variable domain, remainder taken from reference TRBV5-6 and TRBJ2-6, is DAGVTQSPTHLIKTRGQQVTLRCSPKSGHDTVSWYQQALGQGPQFIFQYYEEEERQRGNFPDRFSGHQFPNYSSELNVNALLLGDSALYLCASSLASGGSGANVLTFGAGSRLTVL.

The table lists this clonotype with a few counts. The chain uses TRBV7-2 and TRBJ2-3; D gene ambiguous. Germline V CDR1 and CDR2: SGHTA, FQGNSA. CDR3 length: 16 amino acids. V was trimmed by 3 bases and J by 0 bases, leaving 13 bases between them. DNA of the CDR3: TGTGCCAGCAGCTTTCCCCGGACGGGCAGCACAGATACGCAGTATTTT. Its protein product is CASSFPRTGSTDTQYF.

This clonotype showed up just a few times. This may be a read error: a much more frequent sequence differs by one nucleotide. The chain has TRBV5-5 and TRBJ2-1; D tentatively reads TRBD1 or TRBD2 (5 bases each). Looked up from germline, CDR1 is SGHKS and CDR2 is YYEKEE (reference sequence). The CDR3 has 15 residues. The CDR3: CDSSLDGDAYNEQFF. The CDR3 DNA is TGTGACAGCAGCCTCGATGGGGACGCCTACAATGAGCAGTTCTTC.

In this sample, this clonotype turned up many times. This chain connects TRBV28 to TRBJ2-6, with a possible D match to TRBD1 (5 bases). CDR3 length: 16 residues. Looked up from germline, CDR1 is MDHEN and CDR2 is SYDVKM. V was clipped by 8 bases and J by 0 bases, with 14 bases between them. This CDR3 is CASRRAGSSGANVLTF. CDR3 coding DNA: TGTGCCAGCCGTCGGGCAGGGTCCTCTGGGGCCAACGTCCTGACTTTC.

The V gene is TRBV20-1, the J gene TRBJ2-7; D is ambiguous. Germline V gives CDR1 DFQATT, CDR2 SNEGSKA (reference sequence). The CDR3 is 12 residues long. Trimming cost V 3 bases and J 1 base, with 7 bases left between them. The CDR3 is CSASYTSYEQYF. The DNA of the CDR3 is TGCAGTGCTAGTTACACATCCTACGAGCAGTACTTC.

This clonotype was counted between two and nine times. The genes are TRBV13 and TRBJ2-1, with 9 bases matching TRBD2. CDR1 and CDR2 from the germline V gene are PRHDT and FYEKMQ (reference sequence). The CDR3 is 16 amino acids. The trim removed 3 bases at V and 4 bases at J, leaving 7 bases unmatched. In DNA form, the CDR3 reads TGTGCCAGCAGCTTCCAGCGGGGGGACATATACAATGAGCAGTTCTTC. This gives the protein CASSFQRGDIYNEQFF.

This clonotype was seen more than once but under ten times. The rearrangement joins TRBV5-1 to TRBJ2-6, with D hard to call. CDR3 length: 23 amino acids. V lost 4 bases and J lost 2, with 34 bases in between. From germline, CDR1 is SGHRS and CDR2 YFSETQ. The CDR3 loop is CASSLRFGHNSLDTVPGANVLTF. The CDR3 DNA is TGCGCCAGCAGCCTTAGGTTTGGGCACAATAGTTTAGACACCGTCCCTGGGGCCAACGTCCTGACTTTC.

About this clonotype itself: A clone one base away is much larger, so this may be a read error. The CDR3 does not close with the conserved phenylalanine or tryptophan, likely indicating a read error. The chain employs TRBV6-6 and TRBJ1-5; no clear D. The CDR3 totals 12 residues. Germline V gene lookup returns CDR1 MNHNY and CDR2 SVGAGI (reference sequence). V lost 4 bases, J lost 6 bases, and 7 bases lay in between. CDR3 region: CASSSVGQPQHL. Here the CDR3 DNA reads TGTGCCAGCAGTTCTGTGGGTCAGCCCCAGCATTTA.

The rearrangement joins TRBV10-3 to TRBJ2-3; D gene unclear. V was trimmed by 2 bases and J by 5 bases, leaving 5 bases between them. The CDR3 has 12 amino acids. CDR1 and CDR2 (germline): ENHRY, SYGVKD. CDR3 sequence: CAISEVEDTQYF. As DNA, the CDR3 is TGTGCCATCAGTGAGGTAGAAGATACGCAGTATTTT.

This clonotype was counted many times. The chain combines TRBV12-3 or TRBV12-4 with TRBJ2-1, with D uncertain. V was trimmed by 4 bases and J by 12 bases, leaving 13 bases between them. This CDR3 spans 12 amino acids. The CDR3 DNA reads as TGTGCCAGCAGTTCTGACCCCGGCGGGCAGTTCTTC. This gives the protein CASSSDPGGQFF.

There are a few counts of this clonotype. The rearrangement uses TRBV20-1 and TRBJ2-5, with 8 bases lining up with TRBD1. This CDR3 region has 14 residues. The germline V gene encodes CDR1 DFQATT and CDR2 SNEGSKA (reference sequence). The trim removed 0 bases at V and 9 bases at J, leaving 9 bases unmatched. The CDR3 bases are TGCAGTGCTAGAGATGCAGGGGGCGCCGAGTCCCAGTACTTC. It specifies CSARDAGGAESQYF.

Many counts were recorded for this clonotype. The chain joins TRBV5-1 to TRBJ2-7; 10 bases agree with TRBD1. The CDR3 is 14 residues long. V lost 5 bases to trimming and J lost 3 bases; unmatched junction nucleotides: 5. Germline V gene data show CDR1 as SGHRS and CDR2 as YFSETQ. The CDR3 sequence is CASRQGQGNYEQYF. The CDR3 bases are TGCGCCAGCAGGCAGGGACAGGGGAACTACGAGCAGTACTTC.

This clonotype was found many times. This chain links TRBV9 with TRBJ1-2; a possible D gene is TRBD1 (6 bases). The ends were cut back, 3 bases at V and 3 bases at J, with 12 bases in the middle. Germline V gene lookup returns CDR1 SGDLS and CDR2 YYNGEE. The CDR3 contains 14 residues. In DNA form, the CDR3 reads TGTGCCAGCAGCGGATCGACAGGAGACTATGGCTACACCTTC. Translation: CASSGSTGDYGYTF.

The CDR3, as DNA: TGTGCCAGCAGTTTGGTGTTACCGGGCAATGAGCAGTTCTTC. It translates to CASSLVLPGNEQFF. The chain uses TRBV27 and TRBJ2-1; D is ambiguous. Germline V gene sequence: CDR1 MNHEY, CDR2 SMNVEV (reference sequence). This CDR3 comprises 14 residues. Trimming cost V 3 bases and J 6 bases, with 12 bases left between them.

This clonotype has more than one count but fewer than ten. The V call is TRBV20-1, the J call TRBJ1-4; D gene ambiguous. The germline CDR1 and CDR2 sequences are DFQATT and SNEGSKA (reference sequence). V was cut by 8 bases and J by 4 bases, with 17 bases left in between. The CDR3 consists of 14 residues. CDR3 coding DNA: TGCAGTCTCCCCGGTGGGCAGAATAATGAAAAACTGTTTTTT. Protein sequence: CSLPGGQNNEKLFF.

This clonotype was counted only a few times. The CDR3 is CASSQAPYGYTF. The CDR3 DNA follows: TGTGCCAGCAGCCAGGCCCCCTATGGCTACACCTTC. V is TRBV2 and J is TRBJ1-2, with D uncertain. The CDR3 is made up of 12 amino acids. The germline V gene encodes CDR1 SNHLY and CDR2 FYNNEI. Between the trimmed V and J ends, which lost 6 bases and 4 bases, there was a span of 9 bases.

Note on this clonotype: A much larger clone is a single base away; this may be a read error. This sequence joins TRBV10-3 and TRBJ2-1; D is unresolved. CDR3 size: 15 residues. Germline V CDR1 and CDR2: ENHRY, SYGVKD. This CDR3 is CAISVGGRSNNGQFF. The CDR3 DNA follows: TGTGCCATCAGTGTGGGCGGTCGCTCGAACAATGGGCAGTTCTTC.

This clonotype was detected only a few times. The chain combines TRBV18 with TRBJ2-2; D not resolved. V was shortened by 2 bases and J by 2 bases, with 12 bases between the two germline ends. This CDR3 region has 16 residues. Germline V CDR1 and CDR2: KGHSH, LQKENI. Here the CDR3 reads CASSPIENQNTGELFF. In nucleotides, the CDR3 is TGTGCCAGCTCACCAATAGAAAACCAAAACACCGGGGAGCTGTTTTTT.

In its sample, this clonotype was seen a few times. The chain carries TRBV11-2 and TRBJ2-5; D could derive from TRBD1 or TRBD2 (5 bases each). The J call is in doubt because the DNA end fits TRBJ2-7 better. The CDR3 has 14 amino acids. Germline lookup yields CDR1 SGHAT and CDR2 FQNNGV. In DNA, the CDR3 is TGTGCCAGCAGCTTTGGGACCAGAAGGTACGAGCAGTACTTC. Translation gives CASSFGTRRYEQYF.

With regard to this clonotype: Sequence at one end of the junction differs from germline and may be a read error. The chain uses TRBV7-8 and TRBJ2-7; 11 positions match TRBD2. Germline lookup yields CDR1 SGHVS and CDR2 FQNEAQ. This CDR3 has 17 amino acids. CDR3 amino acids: CASSLAHLAGGQNEQIF. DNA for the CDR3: TGTGCCAGCAGCTTAGCCCATCTAGCGGGAGGTCAGAATGAGCAGATCTTC.

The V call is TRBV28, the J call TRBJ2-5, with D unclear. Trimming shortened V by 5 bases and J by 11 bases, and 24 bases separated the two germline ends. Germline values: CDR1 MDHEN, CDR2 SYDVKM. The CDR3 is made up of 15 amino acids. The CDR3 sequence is CASSSPHTSNYVQYF. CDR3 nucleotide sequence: TGTGCCAGCAGTAGTCCCCACACCTCCAACTACGTGCAGTACTTC.